This T cell receptor (beta chain) appears in the sequencing data of a study of T cell repertoires in cytomegalovirus infection (dated by TCRdb to between 2019 and 2020). Study-wide context: Peptide stimulations targeted recently identified HLA-C-restricted CMV epitopes, whose presentation resists viral immunomodulation, together with well-studied HLA-B-restricted epitopes. Donor HLA type was relevant to the analysis, because carriage of CMV infection together with the matching HLA type was indicated by public TCR beta signatures.

Only a few counts were recorded for this clonotype. Which antigen it targets is not known. Nothing much larger sits one base from this clone, and base qualities are not available. The intended sense of this specimen's treatment or condition label: in vitro stimulation with specific CMV peptide epitopes to enrich CMV-specific T cells. General study outcomes and caveats: Cumulative frequency of public TCR beta family members discriminated carriers of CMV infection plus the relevant HLA type in this cohort and an independent approximately 400-donor cohort. In the ex vivo response, HLA-C-restricted CMV-specific TCR beta clonotypes were dominant, and in two of eight donors the single most frequent clonotype came from this HLA-C-restricted group.

CDR1 and CDR2 are read off the germline V gene as SGHAT and FQNNGV. The CDR3 runs 14 residues from the cysteine to the valine. Kept here is only the CDR3 DNA, which spans 42 bases and is read in frame from base 1. V and J are truncated by 7 bases and 3 bases respectively, leaving an intervening sequence of 16 bases. Instrument on record: Illumina HiSeq 1500. In TCRdb, the public reads were trimmed at Q25 with fastp and aligned with MiXCR, with productive beta chains retained. Identical CDR3 proteins give one entry, which carries the most common genes and DNA. This sample is represented by about 280,000 distinct CDR3 sequences; around 20% of them were singletons. Roughly a fifth of the sample goes to the ten largest clones.

The sequence came from a human donor in good health (CMV status not recorded). Some clones in this sample may be carry-over from other donors' samples. The sequence is built from TRBV11-2 and TRBJ2-7, with TRBD2 as a weak D call on 5 bases. This sample comprised cultured PBMCs, obtained from culture after CMV antigen stimulation. The CDR3 protein: CASTTLGGYYEQYV. The DNA sequence is as follows: TGTGCCAGCACCACTCTAGGAGGCTACTACGAGCAGTACGTC.